The source of this TCR beta chain is a study of T cells in Graves' hyperthyroidism and ophthalmopathy. Study results and limitations: Most thyroid clonotypes with frequency above 0.001 were detected in blood.

Any patient presenting with uncontrolled infection, other autoimmune disease, pregnancy or lactation was left out. Diagnoses rested on clinical symptoms, serum thyroxine and TRAb, thyroid ultrasound and orbital computed tomography. Trimming left V 4 bases short and J 9 bases short, with 22 bases between. The V gene's germline CDR1 is SGHDT and CDR2 YYEEEE. The CDR3 runs to 15 residues. Using RNA transcripts as the source, TCR beta CDR3 regions were amplified. The TCR CDR3 first-round RT-PCR relied on the HTBI primer set. TCRdb fed the multiplex PCR reads into MiXCR, producing one record per CDR3 protein. The sample carries around 300,000 distinct CDR3 sequences, approximately 15% recorded once. A word on this clonotype: The antigen remains undetermined.

This clonotype originated in a woman aged 40 to 50 with Graves' ophthalmopathy. The chain recombines TRBV5-6 with TRBJ2-5, with TRBD2 as a possible D gene (6 bases). Material: blood. CDR3 region: CASSPDPGTTGAQYF. DNA for the CDR3: TGTGCCAGCAGCCCAGACCCAGGGACGACGGGAGCCCAGTACTTC.